This T cell receptor (beta chain) was documented in a study of CD8 T cells in Susac syndrome. As for the study in general: Treatment at blood withdrawal was none, corticosteroids, or intravenous immunoglobulin alone in Susac syndrome patients.

Random hexamers were used to reverse transcribe an amount of about 0.45 to 1 ug RNA. With immunoSEQ multiplex PCR, TCR beta CDR3 was amplified across 54 Vbeta and 13 Jbeta. Using its own MiXCR run on the immunoSEQ multiplex PCR reads, TCRdb lists one record per CDR3 protein. The table includes 150,000 to 200,000 distinct CDR3 sequences, roughly 95% detected once. As to this clonotype: Sequence at one end of the junction differs from germline and may be a read error.

The CDR3 has 10 residues. Germline V gives CDR1 SQVTM, CDR2 ANQGSEA. The authors sequenced TCR beta from blood CD8+ and CD4+ T cells. Bulk CD8+ and CD4+ cells came from magnetic negative isolation; CD8+ TEMRA by FACS. The sequence derives from a human donor with Susac syndrome. The chain recombines TRBV29-1 with TRBJ1-1, with D unclear. Sample: CD4+ T cells from PBMCs. CDR3 in DNA: TGCAGCGTTGTCCTCACTGAAGTTTTCTTT. Translation gives CSVVLTEVFF.